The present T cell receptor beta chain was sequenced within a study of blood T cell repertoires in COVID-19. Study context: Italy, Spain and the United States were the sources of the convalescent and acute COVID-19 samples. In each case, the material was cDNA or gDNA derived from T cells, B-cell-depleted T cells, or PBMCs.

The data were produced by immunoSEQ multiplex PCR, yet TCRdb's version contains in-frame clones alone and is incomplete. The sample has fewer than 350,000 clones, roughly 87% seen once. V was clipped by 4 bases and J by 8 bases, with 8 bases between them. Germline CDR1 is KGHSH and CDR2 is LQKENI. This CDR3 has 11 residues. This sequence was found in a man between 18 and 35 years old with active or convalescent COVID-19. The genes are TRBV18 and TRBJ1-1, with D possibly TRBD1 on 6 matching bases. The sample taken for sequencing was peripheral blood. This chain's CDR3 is CASSLDREAFF. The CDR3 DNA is TGTGCCAGCTCACTCGACAGGGAAGCTTTCTTT.